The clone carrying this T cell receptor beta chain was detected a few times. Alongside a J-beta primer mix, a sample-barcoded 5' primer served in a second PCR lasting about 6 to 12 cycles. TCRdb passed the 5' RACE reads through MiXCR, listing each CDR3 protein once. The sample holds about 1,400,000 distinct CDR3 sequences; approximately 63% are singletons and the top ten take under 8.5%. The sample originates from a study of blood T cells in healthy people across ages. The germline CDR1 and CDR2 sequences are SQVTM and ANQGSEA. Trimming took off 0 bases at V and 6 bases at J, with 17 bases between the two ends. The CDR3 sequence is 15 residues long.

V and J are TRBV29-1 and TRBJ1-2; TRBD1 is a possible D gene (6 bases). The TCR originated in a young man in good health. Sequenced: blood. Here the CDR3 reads CSVEDLGQGHNGYTF. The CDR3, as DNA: TGCAGCGTTGAAGATCTGGGGCAGGGGCATAATGGCTACACCTTC.